This TCR beta chain was documented in a study of T cells expressing NK-cell markers (dated by TCRdb to the early 2020s). In terms of the full investigation: TCR beta-chain repertoires were profiled in sorted CD3+CD56+NKG2C+, CD3+CD56+NKG2C- and CD3+CD56-NKG2C+ T-cell subsets from eight donors. Among the eight sequenced donors, seven were HCMV-seropositive and one was HCMV-seronegative. The eight sequenced donors were randomly selected healthy volunteers, three men and five women. The libraries were sequenced on Illumina HiSeq 2000/2500, MiSeq or NextSeq, producing 2 x 150 bp reads. Results and caveats for the whole study, not just this receptor: Those dominant clonotypes were again the most abundant among CD3+CD56-NKG2C+ cells in a handful of donors, at roughly 28.3-65%. In six donors, the dominant CD3+CD56+NKG2C+ clonotypes were among the top 10 CD8+ clonotypes and accounted for about 1.0-8% of CD8+ T cells. Whether the expanded NKG2C-expressing T cell clones were specific for HCMV antigens was left unclear.

Sequencer: Illumina HiSeq 2000. TCR beta cDNA libraries were made by 5'RACE template switching that added a universal primer site and unique molecular identifiers. cDNA synthesis was primed from the TCR beta constant segment and was followed by two successive PCR amplification steps. Concerning the study's data processing: MIGEC was used to demultiplex reads and group the reads by UMI, and MiTCR was used to assemble and quantify clonotypes. To exclude erroneous sequences, any TCR cDNA sequence not supported by at least two reads was discarded. The tcR package was used for downstream repertoire analysis, and clonotypes were matched between fractions using CDR3 nucleotide sequence together with V segment. VDJmatch was used to annotate antigen specificity against VDJdb, with one amino acid substitution in CDR3 permitted. TCRdb reanalyzed the reads, keeping one entry per CDR3 protein sequence and omitting DNA. None of the V and J calls come from the authors' own analysis; TCRdb made them. The sample has some 340,000 distinct CDR3 sequences on record. Roughly 5.2% of the sample rests with the top ten.

As concerns this clonotype: Its antigen is not yet known.

HCMV-specific IgG was detected in serum with a commercial ELISA kit to determine HCMV serostatus. Ficoll density gradient centrifugation was used to isolate peripheral blood mononuclear cells from blood. Material: blood T cells: a sorted CD56 or NKG2C T cell subset, CD4+ or CD8+ T cells, or bulk PBMC T cells (not recorded which). The clonotype comes from a man between 18 and 69 years old in good health.

For the CDR3, the sequence is CSVGWGLETQYF. The chain is made from TRBV29-1 and TRBJ2-5; without DNA, the TCRdb call of TRBD2 cannot be checked. The CDR3, cysteine through phenylalanine, is 12 amino acids long. No DNA accompanies this entry. CDR1 and CDR2 (SQVTM, ANQGSEA) derive from the germline V gene.